These T cell receptor beta chains were read from a single sample in a study of immune reconstitution after stem cell transplant in scleroderma. Each CDR3 protein is one row after TCRdb ran MiXCR on the RT-PCR reads. The sample has just under 5,000 distinct CDR3 sequences, 8.5% seen once; the top ten hold less than 5.5%. Sample collection occurred before or after autologous hematopoietic stem cell transplantation (not recorded which). All receptors come from a male donor with systemic sclerosis. The CDR3 runs from the conserved cysteine through the conserved F or W. A D gene is named only where the DNA matches it firmly. Part of the rows lack a size; the others show once, few, many or a class for expanded clones.

J: TRBJ2-7; size: .; D: .; V: TRBV6-5; CDR3: CASRMGLELSYEQYF; DNA: TGTGCCAGCCGTATGGGGCTCGAGCTCTCCTACGAGCAGTACTTC
J: TRBJ2-1; size: few; D: TRBD2; V: TRBV5-1; CDR3: CASSLTWILAGDNEQFF; DNA: TGCGCCAGCAGCTTGACCTGGATACTGGCGGGGGACAATGAGCAGTTCTTC
J: TRBJ2-3; size: medium-sized; D: .; V: TRBV5-1; CDR3: CASYPGRSTDTQYF; DNA: TGCGCCAGCTACCCAGGGCGGAGCACAGATACGCAGTATTTT
J: TRBJ1-4; size: .; D: TRBD1; V: TRBV20-1; CDR3: CSARGTGRREKLFF; DNA: TGCAGTGCTCGGGGGACAGGGAGAAGAGAAAAACTGTTTTTT
J: TRBJ2-7; size: few; D: TRBD1; V: TRBV2; CDR3: CASRAGGVEQYF; DNA: TGTGCCAGCAGGGCAGGGGGCGTCGAGCAGTACTTC
J: TRBJ2-3; size: .; D: TRBD2; V: TRBV5-6; CDR3: CASSLAASGGDTQYF; DNA: TGTGCCAGCAGCTTGGCGGCTAGCGGGGGAGATACGCAGTATTTT
J: TRBJ2-5; size: .; D: .; V: TRBV2; CDR3: CASRIRVVAETQYF; DNA: TGTGCCAGCAGGATCAGGGTTGTGGCAGAGACCCAGTACTTC
J: TRBJ1-4; size: .; D: TRBD1; V: TRBV3-1; CDR3: CASSLYGDSQTF; DNA: TGTGCCAGCAGCCTATACGGGGACAGTCAAACCTTT
J: TRBJ1-4; size: medium-sized; D: TRBD1; V: TRBV2; CDR3: CASSGTGSGEKLFF; DNA: TGTGCCAGCAGTGGGACAGGGAGCGGAGAAAAACTGTTTTTT
J: TRBJ2-1; size: few; D: .; V: TRBV20-1; CDR3: CSADGLSNEQFF; DNA: TGCAGTGCCGACGGACTGTCTAATGAGCAGTTCTTC
J: TRBJ2-3; size: few; D: TRBD2; V: TRBV20-1; CDR3: CSAPTSGRASDTQYF; DNA: TGCAGTGCACCTACTAGCGGGAGAGCTTCAGATACGCAGTATTTT
J: TRBJ1-2; size: medium-sized; D: TRBD1; V: TRBV20-1; CDR3: CSASGQGKGYTF; DNA: TGCAGTGCTAGCGGACAGGGAAAGGGCTACACCTTC
J: TRBJ2-1; size: few; D: TRBD1; V: TRBV7-2; CDR3: CASSPDRGVYNEQFF; DNA: TGTGCCAGCAGCCCGGACAGGGGGGTCTACAATGAGCAGTTCTTC
J: TRBJ2-2; size: .; D: .; V: TRBV24-1; CDR3: CATSDSRANTGELFF; DNA: TGTGCCACCAGTGATTCCAGGGCGAACACCGGGGAGCTGTTTTTT
J: TRBJ2-7; size: .; D: .; V: TRBV20-1; CDR3: CSARDWGVSYEQYF; DNA: TGCAGTGCTAGAGATTGGGGGGTCTCCTACGAGCAGTACTTC
J: TRBJ2-5; size: few; D: .; V: TRBV5-6; CDR3: CASSLGSEETQYF; DNA: TGTGCCAGCAGCTTGGGTAGTGAAGAGACCCAGTACTTC
J: TRBJ2-1; size: few; D: .; V: TRBV5-1; CDR3: CASSFGQYNEQFF; DNA: TGCGCCAGCAGCTTCGGACAATACAATGAGCAGTTCTTC
J: TRBJ1-5; size: large; D: .; V: TRBV5-5; CDR3: CASSLGPTGLGQPQHF; DNA: TGTGCCAGCAGCTTGGGGCCCACAGGGCTAGGTCAGCCCCAGCATTTT
J: TRBJ2-7; size: medium-sized; D: TRBD1; V: TRBV28; CDR3: CASSTKRDSSYEQYF; DNA: TGTGCCAGCAGTACTAAAAGGGACAGCTCCTACGAGCAGTACTTC
J: TRBJ2-3; size: medium-sized; D: .; V: TRBV7-2; CDR3: CASSPGSSRLTDTQYF; DNA: TGTGCCAGCAGCCCCGGGTCCTCACGCCTCACAGATACGCAGTATTTT
J: TRBJ1-1; size: few; D: .; V: TRBV7-8; CDR3: CASSLTGGTEAFF; DNA: TGTGCCAGCAGCTTAACGGGTGGCACTGAAGCTTTCTTT
J: TRBJ2-1; size: .; D: TRBD2; V: TRBV5-1; CDR3: CASSLREGHEQFF; DNA: TGCGCCAGCAGCTTGAGGGAGGGCCATGAGCAGTTCTTC
J: TRBJ2-2; size: few; D: .; V: TRBV24-1; CDR3: CATTAGTGELFF; DNA: TGTGCCACCACCGCAGGGACCGGGGAGCTGTTTTTT
J: TRBJ2-5; size: few; D: .; V: TRBV4-1; CDR3: CASSQTPETQYF; DNA: TGCGCCAGCAGCCAAACCCCAGAGACCCAGTACTTC
J: TRBJ1-5; size: medium-sized; D: .; V: TRBV12-3/TRBV12-4; CDR3: CASSAYNQPQHF; DNA: TGTGCCAGCAGTGCCTACAATCAGCCCCAGCATTTT
J: TRBJ2-7; size: .; D: TRBD1; V: TRBV28; CDR3: CASEDRGIEQYF; DNA: TGTGCCAGTGAGGACAGGGGTATAGAGCAGTACTTC
J: TRBJ1-4; size: large; D: .; V: TRBV24-1; CDR3: CATSDLTSGRLFF; DNA: TGTGCCACCAGTGATCTTACATCGGGCCGGCTGTTTTTT
J: TRBJ2-1; size: .; D: .; V: TRBV20-1; CDR3: CSARRGESYNEQFF; DNA: TGCAGTGCTAGAAGGGGGGAATCCTACAATGAGCAGTTCTTC
J: TRBJ2-1; size: medium-sized; D: TRBD2; V: TRBV29-1; CDR3: CSVGRTSGSGEQFF; DNA: TGCAGCGTTGGTCGGACTAGCGGGAGTGGGGAGCAGTTCTTC
J: TRBJ1-2; size: .; D: .; V: TRBV7-9; CDR3: CASSLYGGYTF; DNA: TGTGCCAGCAGCTTATACGGGGGCTACACCTTC
J: TRBJ2-1; size: few; D: .; V: TRBV29-1; CDR3: CSVEGPGLRNNEQFF; DNA: TGCAGCGTTGAGGGTCCGGGACTCCGCAACAATGAGCAGTTCTTC
J: TRBJ2-1; size: .; D: TRBD2; V: TRBV3-1; CDR3: CASSFPSGAYNEQFF; DNA: TGTGCCAGCAGCTTTCCTAGCGGAGCCTACAATGAGCAGTTCTTC
J: TRBJ2-3; size: few; D: TRBD2; V: TRBV29-1; CDR3: CSVAPLAGEGADTQYF; DNA: TGCAGCGTTGCCCCACTAGCGGGAGAGGGTGCAGATACGCAGTATTTT
J: TRBJ2-7; size: few; D: .; V: TRBV20-1; CDR3: CSAPGSGYEQYF; DNA: TGCAGTGCCCCGGGCTCAGGGTACGAGCAGTACTTC
J: TRBJ2-1; size: .; D: TRBD2; V: TRBV20-1; CDR3: CSAREASGHEQFF; DNA: TGCAGTGCTAGAGAGGCTAGCGGCCATGAGCAGTTCTTC
J: TRBJ1-4; size: medium-sized; D: .; V: TRBV20-1; CDR3: CSAREGGATNEKLFF; DNA: TGCAGTGCTAGAGAGGGAGGGGCAACTAATGAAAAACTGTTTTTT
J: TRBJ2-7; size: medium-sized; D: .; V: TRBV7-2; CDR3: CASSFLTYEQYF; DNA: TGTGCCAGCAGCTTTCTCACTTACGAGCAGTACTTC